The T cell receptor beta chain described here comes from a study of blood T cells in healthy people across ages. Study observations and caveats: One million T cells yielded diversity estimates that were considered underestimates. A greater number of naive CD4+ cells and higher diversity distinguished long-lived donors from aged donors. Researchers said unsorted PBMCs prevented a conclusive naive versus antigen-experienced comparison.

About this clonotype itself: Its target is unknown.

Next came a second PCR, run for about 6 to 11 cycles, which used a sample-barcoded 5' primer along with a J-beta primer mix. Unique molecular identifiers of 12 random nucleotides labeled each cDNA. MiXCR, run by TCRdb on the 5' RACE reads, gives a single entry per CDR3 protein. The repertoire consists of more than 1,400,000 distinct CDR3 sequences, with around 39% occurring once and the leading ten covering approximately 7.9%. V gave up 1 base and J gave up 10 bases, with 14 bases separating them. CDR1 is LGHDT and CDR2 is YNNKEL in the germline V gene (reference sequence). The CDR3 is made up of 14 amino acids.

This sequence joins TRBV3-1 and TRBJ2-1; a weak D match, TRBD2 (5 bases). The receptor's source is a woman younger than 35 in good health. Sequenced sample: blood. The CDR3, as DNA: TGTGCCAGCAGCCAAGGGACTTCAAGGCGGGAGCAGTTCTTC. Translated, it gives CASSQGTSRREQFF.